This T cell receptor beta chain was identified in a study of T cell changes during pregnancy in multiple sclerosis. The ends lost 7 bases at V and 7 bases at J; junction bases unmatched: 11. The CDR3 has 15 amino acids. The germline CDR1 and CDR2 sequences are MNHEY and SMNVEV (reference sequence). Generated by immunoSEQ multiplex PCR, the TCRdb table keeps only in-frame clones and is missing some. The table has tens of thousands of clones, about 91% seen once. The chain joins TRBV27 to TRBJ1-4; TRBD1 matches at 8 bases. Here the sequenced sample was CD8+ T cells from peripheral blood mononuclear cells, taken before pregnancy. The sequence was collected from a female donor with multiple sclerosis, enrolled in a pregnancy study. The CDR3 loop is CASTGGLLRGEKLFF. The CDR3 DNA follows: TGTGCCAGCACAGGGGGCTTACTGAGGGGTGAAAAACTGTTTTTT.